This T cell receptor (beta chain) was captured by sequencing in a study of blood T cell repertoires in COVID-19. Profiled with immunoSEQ multiplex PCR; TCRdb holds only in-frame clones, not every one. Found here are approximately 170,000 clones, 80% to 90% of them singletons; the top ten hold 3% to 4.5%. The junction had 3 bases not matched to a gene; V was cut back by 3 bases and J by 5 bases. The CDR3 extends over 14 amino acids. CDR1 and CDR2 from the germline V gene are MNHEY and SMNVEV (reference sequence). This clone was seen a few times. This receptor was obtained from a man aged 18 to 35 with active or convalescent COVID-19. J is TRBJ2-3 and V is TRBV27, with TRBD1 matching 9 bases. Material: peripheral blood. The CDR3: CASSLNRGQDTQYF. CDR3 sequence (DNA): TGTGCCAGCAGTTTGAACAGGGGGCAAGATACGCAGTATTTT.